A single sample is the source of the 32 T cell receptor beta chains below, sequenced in a study of PD-L1 blockade in urothelial cancer. The time point: peripheral blood 6 weeks after treatment start. The method was immunoSEQ multiplex PCR; TCRdb's version includes in-frame clones alone and lacks a portion of them. The table has about 91,000 clones, less than 85% seen once. The specimen comprised PBMCs, sampled around atezolizumab (anti-PD-L1) treatment. All receptors come from a man in his 70s with urothelial cancer.

The chain has TRBV19 and TRBJ2-3; D is possibly TRBD2 (6 bases). The CDR3 spans 13 residues. V lost 2 bases and J 6 bases, leaving 9 bases between the germline ends. The germline V gene encodes CDR1 LNHDA and CDR2 SQIVND (reference sequence). CDR3 region: CASSIRDSDTQYF. The CDR3 DNA is TGTGCCAGTAGTATACGGGACTCGGATACGCAGTATTTT.

The V and J genes are TRBV7-9 and TRBJ2-3, with TRBD1 matching over 9 bases. Germline CDR1 is SEHNR and CDR2 is FQNEAQ (reference sequence). With 4 bases clipped from V and 5 bases from J, the junction kept 1 base outside the gene matches. This CDR3 spans 13 amino acids. The CDR3 protein is CASSWDREDTQYF. In nucleotides, the CDR3 is TGTGCCAGCAGCTGGGACAGGGAAGATACGCAGTATTTT. The whole variable domain, filled in from reference TRBV7-9 and TRBJ2-3, reads DTGVSQNPRHKITKRGQNVTFRCDPISEHNRLYWYRQTLGQGPEFLTYFQNEAQLEKSRLLSDRFSAERPKGSFSTLEIQRTEQGDSAMYLCASSWDREDTQYFGPGTRLTVL.

CDR3 sequence: CASSTGTPSYNEQFF. CDR3 in DNA: TGCGCCAGCAGCACCGGGACACCCTCCTACAATGAGCAGTTCTTC. This rearrangement joins TRBV5-1 to TRBJ2-1; D is perhaps TRBD1 (6 bases). The ends were cut back, 4 bases at V and 0 bases at J, with 11 bases in the middle. The germline CDR1 and CDR2 sequences are SGHRS and YFSETQ. This CDR3 spans 15 amino acids.

The chain links TRBV19 to TRBJ2-7; 7 bases line up with TRBD1. V lost 1 base to trimming and J lost 5 bases; unmatched junction nucleotides: 8. CDR3 length: 15 residues. In germline, CDR1 is LNHDA, CDR2 SQIVND (reference sequence). The CDR3 region is CASSIGAGGRDEQYF. The CDR3 nucleotides read TGTGCCAGTAGTATAGGCGCAGGGGGACGAGACGAGCAGTACTTC.

The chain uses TRBV5-8 and TRBJ2-7; 9 bases map to TRBD1. The CDR3 is made up of 14 amino acids. The J segment lost 5 bases and the V segment lost 3 bases, leaving 6 bases of the junction unmatched. Germline assignment: CDR1 SGHTS and CDR2 YDEGEE. The CDR3 nucleotides are TGTGCCAGCAGCTCCCGGACAGGGGCGGACGAGCAGTACTTC. Its translation is CASSSRTGADEQYF.

The CDR3, as DNA: TGTGCCAGTAGTACTGGACAGGTGGACTATGGCTACACCTTC. Protein: CASSTGQVDYGYTF. The chain combines TRBV19 with TRBJ1-2, with 7 bases aligning to TRBD1. Germline values: CDR1 LNHDA, CDR2 SQIVND (reference sequence). With V trimmed by 4 bases and J by 3 bases, 5 bases remained unmatched. The CDR3 sequence is 14 residues long.

V and J are TRBV29-1 and TRBJ2-3; D is unclear. The CDR3 has 15 residues. Germline V lookup: CDR1 SQVTM, CDR2 ANQGSEA. The V gene lost 3 bases and the J gene lost 1 base, with 14 bases spanning the gap. The CDR3 region has the DNA TGCAGCGTTGAGTACAGCCACCTGGGCACAGATACGCAGTATTTT. The encoded protein is CSVEYSHLGTDTQYF.

This rearrangement joins TRBV28 to TRBJ2-7, with D maybe TRBD2 (5 bases). V lost 8 bases and J lost 7, with 18 bases in between. This CDR3 has 13 residues. Germline loops: CDR1 MDHEN, CDR2 SYDVKM. CDR3 amino acids: CASREGNEREQYF. The DNA for the CDR3 is TGTGCCAGCCGGGAAGGGAACGAGCGAGAGCAGTACTTC.

The chain joins TRBV5-5 to TRBJ2-1; TRBD1 might be the D (6 bases). CDR3 size: 13 residues. V lost 0 bases and J 14 bases, leaving 15 bases between the germline ends. The germline V gene has CDR1 SGHKS and CDR2 YYEKEE (reference sequence). CDR3 coding DNA: TGTGCCAGCAGCTTGGGTTTGGCGACAGGAAAGTTCTTC. Its translation: CASSLGLATGKFF.

The rearrangement uses TRBV16 and TRBJ1-2, with D uncertain. Looked up from germline, CDR1 is KGHSY and CDR2 is FQNENV. Trimming took 3 bases from V and 6 from J, leaving 17 bases between them. The CDR3 contains 15 residues. The CDR3 spells CASSHSPRVEDGYTF. Written as DNA, the CDR3 is TGTGCCAGCAGCCACTCCCCGCGCGTAGAGGATGGCTACACCTTC. Full variable domain (rest looked up from reference TRBV16 and TRBJ1-2): GEEVAQTPKHLVRGEGQKAKLYCAPIKGHSYVFWYQQVLKNEFKFLISFQNENVFDETGMPKERFSAKCLPNSPCSLEIQATKLEDSAVYFCASSHSPRVEDGYTFGSGTRLTVV.

V usage is TRBV7-9 and J usage is TRBJ1-2; D remains ambiguous. Germline values: CDR1 SEHNR, CDR2 FQNEAQ (reference sequence). The CDR3 sequence is 11 residues long. V shed 4 bases and J shed 6 bases, with 6 bases lying between them. Here the CDR3 DNA reads TGTGCCAGCAGCTCAACGGATGGCTACACCTTC. This codes for CASSSTDGYTF. Looking up the rest from reference TRBV7-9 and TRBJ1-2 gives the full variable domain: DTGVSQNPRHKITKRGQNVTFRCDPISEHNRLYWYRQTLGQGPEFLTYFQNEAQLEKSRLLSDRFSAERPKGSFSTLEIQRTEQGDSAMYLCASSSTDGYTFGSGTRLTVV.

V gene TRBV19 combines with J gene TRBJ1-1; 11 bases match TRBD1. The CDR3 consists of 14 residues. Losses at the gene ends were 5 bases for V and 4 bases for J; bases not matched to a gene: 3. From germline, CDR1 is LNHDA and CDR2 SQIVND (reference sequence). The CDR3 sequence: CASSVGTGGTEAFF. The DNA of the CDR3 is TGTGCCAGTAGTGTAGGGACAGGGGGCACTGAAGCTTTCTTT. Looking up the rest from reference TRBV19 and TRBJ1-1 gives the full variable domain: DGGITQSPKYLFRKEGQNVTLSCEQNLNHDAMYWYRQDPGQGLRLIYYSQIVNDFQKGDIAEGYSVSREKKESFPLTVTSAQKNPTAFYLCASSVGTGGTEAFFGQGTRLTVV.

As to this clone: In the same sample, other DNA sequences code for this CDR3. V gene TRBV6-5 combines with J gene TRBJ2-1, with D tentatively TRBD2 (5 bases). This CDR3 is built from 14 residues. Germline V lookup: CDR1 MNHEY, CDR2 SVGAGI. V was shortened by 2 bases and J by 2 bases, with 7 bases between the two germline ends. CDR3 amino acids: CASSYGLPYNEQFF. The CDR3 DNA follows: TGTGCCAGCAGTTACGGACTTCCCTACAATGAGCAGTTCTTC.

This clone was recorded only once. The genes are TRBV18 and TRBJ1-1; no clear D. Germline V gene sequence: CDR1 KGHSH, CDR2 LQKENI. V was clipped by 3 bases and J by 7 bases, with 9 bases between them. CDR3 length: 12 residues. The CDR3 DNA reads as TGTGCCAGCTCACCCGGGGAGGGTGAAGCTTTCTTT. It translates to CASSPGEGEAFF. The whole variable domain, remainder taken from reference TRBV18 and TRBJ1-1, is NAGVMQNPRHLVRRRGQEARLRCSPMKGHSHVYWYRQLPEEGLKFMVYLQKENIIDESGMPKERFSAEFPKEGPSILRIQQVVRGDSAAYFCASSPGEGEAFFGQGTRLTVV.

The V gene is TRBV15, the J gene TRBJ2-1; D is uncertain. Trimming pared 0 bases from V and 5 bases from J, leaving 8 bases between. In germline, CDR1 is LNHNV, CDR2 YYDKDF (reference sequence). This CDR3 has 14 amino acids. CDR3 DNA sequence: TGTGCCACCAGCAGAGATCGCGGTAACAATGAGCAGTTCTTC. Protein sequence: CATSRDRGNNEQFF.

This clone was observed a handful of times. J is TRBJ1-2 and V is TRBV19; D unclear. Germline CDR1 and CDR2: LNHDA and SQIVND (reference sequence). The CDR3 length is 13 residues. Deletions cut 3 bases from V and 8 bases from J, with 13 bases between. CDR3 nucleotides: TGTGCCAGTAGTATGGGGAGATCCCGGGGCTACACCTTC. This translates into CASSMGRSRGYTF.

The gene calls are TRBV7-2 and TRBJ2-2; a possible D gene is TRBD2 (5 bases). The CDR3 is made up of 15 amino acids. Germline CDR1 reads SGHTA; CDR2 reads FQGNSA. Trimming removed 2 bases at V and 5 bases at J, with 12 bases between. CDR3 nucleotide sequence: TGTGCCAGCAGCTTAAAAGGGAGAGGGACCGGGGAGCTGTTTTTT. Encoded protein: CASSLKGRGTGELFF.

The chain carries TRBV5-6 and TRBJ2-1, with 11 bases identical to TRBD2. The germline CDR1 and CDR2 sequences are SGHDT and YYEEEE. V dropped 2 bases and J dropped 6; count of bases not matched to a gene: 4. This CDR3 has 15 residues. CDR3 residues: CASSFRTSGLNEQFF. The CDR3 DNA is TGTGCCAGCAGCTTCCGGACTAGCGGGCTCAATGAGCAGTTCTTC.

This chain connects TRBV13 to TRBJ2-3; the match to TRBD2 covers 9 bases. V shed 3 bases and J 1 base; nucleotides not matched to a gene: 2. CDR1 and CDR2 from the germline V gene are PRHDT and FYEKMQ (reference sequence). There are 15 residues in the CDR3. The CDR3 is CASSFAGGRTDTQYF. CDR3 DNA sequence: TGTGCCAGCAGCTTCGCGGGGGGGCGCACAGATACGCAGTATTTT.

This sequence joins TRBV2 and TRBJ1-1; no clear D. This CDR3 has 11 residues. Trimming took 7 bases from V and 5 from J, leaving 8 bases between them. CDR1 is SNHLY and CDR2 is FYNNEI in the germline V gene. Here the CDR3 DNA reads TGTGCCAGCATCAAAACTACTGAAGCTTTCTTT. This codes for CASIKTTEAFF.

The chain carries TRBV30 and TRBJ2-7; 9 bases match TRBD2. Germline CDR1 is GTSNPN and CDR2 is SVGIG (reference sequence). The CDR3 is 13 residues long. The ends lost 4 bases at V and 9 bases at J; junction bases unmatched: 10. Here the CDR3 reads CAWNPSGGLRQYF. The CDR3 nucleotides read TGTGCCTGGAATCCGAGCGGGGGGCTGAGGCAGTACTTC.

This chain links TRBV7-9 with TRBJ2-7; D might be TRBD2 (5 bases). The CDR3 has 16 amino acids. V was trimmed by 5 bases and J by 2 bases, leaving 19 bases between them. CDR1 SEHNR and CDR2 FQNEAQ come from the germline V gene (reference sequence). The CDR3 DNA sequence: TGTGCCAGCAGCGACCGACGGGAACCGATTACCTACGAGCAGTACTTC. Translation gives CASSDRREPITYEQYF.

The V call is TRBV6-1, the J call TRBJ2-2; D perhaps matches TRBD1 (5 bases). This CDR3 is built from 13 residues. CDR1 and CDR2 from the germline V gene are MNHNS and SASEGT. Trimming cost V 2 bases and J 6 bases, with 7 bases left between them. CDR3 sequence (DNA): TGTGCCAGCAGTGAACAGGGTGCCGGGGAGCTGTTTTTT. Its translation is CASSEQGAGELFF.

CDR3 sequence (DNA): TGTGCCAGCAGCTTGCTCCCAGGAGAGGGTGAAAAACTGTTTTTT. Residues: CASSLLPGEGEKLFF. The chain combines TRBV5-6 with TRBJ1-4; D ambiguous. CDR1 is SGHDT, CDR2 YYEEEE, per germline. This CDR3 is built from 15 residues. Trimming took 1 base from V and 7 from J, leaving 14 bases between them.

The chain uses TRBV27 and TRBJ2-2; 11 bases map to TRBD2. This CDR3 has 17 amino acids. V trimming: 7 bases; J trimming: 2 bases; junction bases outside the gene matches: 9. The germline gives CDR1 MNHEY, CDR2 SMNVEV (reference sequence). CDR3 nucleotides: TGTGCCAGCACCTACTTCGGGACTAGCGGAAACACCGGGGAGCTGTTTTTT. It translates to CASTYFGTSGNTGELFF.

The chain links TRBV5-1 to TRBJ1-2; D is ambiguous. V lost 0 bases, J lost 4 bases, and 13 bases lay in between. This CDR3 is 15 amino acids long. The germline V gene has CDR1 SGHRS and CDR2 YFSETQ. The CDR3 here is CASSLGPGTVYGYTF. The CDR3 DNA reads TGCGCCAGCAGCTTGGGCCCAGGTACTGTCTATGGCTACACCTTC.

The chain is built from TRBV20-1 and TRBJ1-5; D is possibly TRBD1 (5 bases). The CDR3 has 11 amino acids. V was trimmed by 3 bases and J by 7 bases, leaving 7 bases between them. Germline loops: CDR1 DFQATT, CDR2 SNEGSKA (reference sequence). Written as DNA, the CDR3 is TGCAGTGCTAGTCAGGGACAGCCCCAGCATTTT. This sequence encodes CSASQGQPQHF.

This rearrangement joins TRBV19 to TRBJ2-7; TRBD1 matches at 8 bases. The CDR3 extends over 17 amino acids. The junction had 12 bases not matched to a gene; V was cut back by 3 bases and J by 2 bases. CDR1 is LNHDA and CDR2 is SQIVND in the germline V gene (reference sequence). In DNA form, the CDR3 reads TGTGCCAGTAGTATTGGCCTCCGGGACAGGAGACCCTACGAGCAGTACTTC. Translating gives CASSIGLRDRRPYEQYF.

V and J are TRBV27 and TRBJ2-3; 8 nucleotides line up with TRBD1. This CDR3 contains 16 residues. Looked up from germline, CDR1 is MNHEY and CDR2 is SMNVEV (reference sequence). Unmatched junction bases numbered 14, after V lost 6 bases and J lost 6 bases. The DNA for the CDR3 is TGTGCCAGCAGATTAGGGACAGGTGCTCTTGGGGATACGCAGTATTTT. Translated: CASRLGTGALGDTQYF.

The chain combines TRBV11-2 with TRBJ2-7; D call uncertain. The CDR3 length is 14 residues. V was shortened by 2 bases and J by 3 bases, with 11 bases between the two germline ends. CDR1 and CDR2 (germline): SGHAT, FQNNGV. CDR3 sequence: CASSLSPAYYEQYF. For the CDR3, the DNA is TGTGCCAGCAGCTTATCCCCCGCGTACTACGAGCAGTACTTC.

This clone was found a few times. The chain employs TRBV5-4 and TRBJ2-3; tentative D call: TRBD1 (5 bases). Germline V gives CDR1 SGHNT, CDR2 YYREEE (reference sequence). The CDR3 totals 15 residues. V was pared by 5 bases and J by 1 base, with 14 bases between. Written as DNA, the CDR3 is TGTGCCAGCAGACTAACAGGTGATCGCACAGATACGCAGTATTTT. Translated: CASRLTGDRTDTQYF.

This chain links TRBV19 with TRBJ2-2; no firm D call. The CDR3 has 13 residues. The germline V and J ends were trimmed by 2 bases and 4 bases, with 5 bases remaining between them. Germline V gene sequence: CDR1 LNHDA, CDR2 SQIVND (reference sequence). Here the CDR3 reads CASSIWATGELFF. In DNA, the CDR3 is TGTGCCAGTAGTATATGGGCCACCGGGGAGCTGTTTTTT.